These 5 T cell receptor beta chains originate from one sample sequenced in a study of OX40 agonist ivuxolimab in advanced cancers. Generated by immunoSEQ multiplex PCR, the TCRdb table keeps only in-frame clones and is missing some. The sample has 70,000 to 90,000 clones, roughly 89% seen once. The specimen comprised CD4+ or CD8+ T cells sorted from blood, sampled in a trial of the OX40 agonist ivuxolimab. All receptors derive from an adult with an advanced solid tumor such as melanoma, head and neck, liver or kidney cancer.

The rearrangement links TRBV5-6 to TRBJ1-2, with TRBD1 matching over 9 bases. V was clipped by 1 base and J by 6 bases; unmatched bases: 7. The CDR3 runs to 15 residues. Germline-derived CDR1 and CDR2 are SGHDT and YYEEEE. As DNA, the CDR3 is TGTGCCAGCAGCTTGTACCGGGACAGGGTGAATGGCTACACCTTC. It yields the protein CASSLYRDRVNGYTF.

This rearrangement joins TRBV18 to TRBJ2-6; a weak D match, TRBD1 (5 bases). The V and J ends lost 3 bases and 2 bases respectively, with 8 bases between them. Germline V gene data show CDR1 as KGHSH and CDR2 as LQKENI. The CDR3 contains 15 residues. The DNA of the CDR3 is TGTGCCAGCTCACCTCAGGGTGCTGGGGCCAACGTCCTGACTTTC. It codes for CASSPQGAGANVLTF.

This clone appeared once. The chain combines TRBV5-1 with TRBJ1-2, with no clear D. Deletions cut 0 bases from V and 5 bases from J, with 11 bases between. Germline CDR1 SGHRS, CDR2 YFSETQ. This CDR3 region has 14 residues. The CDR3 loop is CASSLGAGGYGYTF. CDR3 DNA: TGCGCCAGCAGCTTGGGTGCAGGCGGATATGGCTACACCTTC.

The chain has TRBV5-1 and TRBJ2-7; the D is unclear. The CDR3 spans 14 residues. Deletions cut 0 bases from V and 2 bases from J, with 9 bases between. In germline, CDR1 is SGHRS, CDR2 YFSETQ. CDR3 DNA: TGCGCCAGCAGCTTGGGCCCCCCAACCTACGAGCAGTACTTC. Protein product: CASSLGPPTYEQYF.

The chain employs TRBV19 and TRBJ2-2, with 7 bases identical to TRBD1. This CDR3 has 16 amino acids. Unmatched junction bases numbered 8, after V lost 7 bases and J lost 0 bases. Germline V CDR1 and CDR2: LNHDA, SQIVND (reference sequence). The CDR3 region is CASKEGGTTNTGELFF. For the CDR3, the DNA is TGTGCCAGTAAGGAAGGGGGCACCACGAACACCGGGGAGCTGTTTTTT.